This TCR beta chain was recorded in a study of blood T cell repertoires in COVID-19. Overall study: Material from acute and convalescent COVID-19 was sourced from the United States, Italy and Spain.

Original data processing: Estimates of nucleated cell counts were drawn from the amplification of reference gene primers. TCRdb keeps only in-frame clones here, not all; method: immunoSEQ multiplex PCR. Clone size and V and J calls were adopted from that table, with D and trimming inferred from the DNA. The table has about 180,000 clones, over 75% seen once; the top ten hold roughly 1.2%. This clone was counted once. The germline gives CDR1 ENHRY, CDR2 SYGVKD. CDR3 length: 15 residues. V was pared by 0 bases and J by 4 bases, with 12 bases between. Participants, about 18 to 100 years old, spanned around 25 US areas. Cohorts were determined from participant-reported clinical history.

Sequenced input: PBMCs or T cells enriched from blood (not recorded which). This sequence joins TRBV10-3 and TRBJ1-2; tentatively, D is TRBD1 (5 bases). This receptor was taken from a human donor with acute COVID-19. The donor label of this sample is uncertain. The CDR3 spells CAISESPGPLYGYTF. The CDR3, as DNA: TGTGCCATCAGTGAGTCTCCAGGGCCCCTCTATGGCTACACCTTC.